These 10 T cell receptor beta chains originate from one sample sequenced in a study of shared T cell receptors in the human thymus. Profiled with immunoSEQ multiplex PCR; TCRdb holds only in-frame clones, not every one. The sample has 640,000 or so clones; 87% are singletons. These same records also appear under a second study, on human thymus T cells.

Sequenced material: thymocytes. These receptors were taken from a boy under two years old with a congenital heart defect.

The V and J genes are TRBV13 and TRBJ2-7; D call uncertain. CDR3 length: 11 residues. Germline V gives CDR1 PRHDT, CDR2 FYEKMQ (reference sequence). The V and J ends lost 4 bases and 5 bases respectively, with 6 bases between them. Here the CDR3 DNA reads TGTGCCAGCAGCTCCGACAACGAGCAGTACTTC. Translating gives CASSSDNEQYF.

The V gene is TRBV7-6, the J gene TRBJ2-7, with TRBD2 matching over 7 bases. This CDR3 region has 17 residues. Trimming removed 5 bases from V and 0 bases from J; junction bases left unmatched: 13. Germline V CDR1 and CDR2: SGHVS, FNYEAQ. The CDR3 spells CASSHNLGGEDSYEQYF. As DNA, the CDR3 is TGTGCCAGCAGCCACAATCTGGGGGGGGAGGACTCCTACGAGCAGTACTTC.

V usage is TRBV27 and J usage is TRBJ2-3; 8 nucleotides align to TRBD2. Trimming at V came to 5 bases and at J to 1 base, leaving 5 bases not matched to a gene. In germline, CDR1 is MNHEY, CDR2 SMNVEV (reference sequence). The CDR3 extends over 15 amino acids. The CDR3: CASSRSSGRTDTQYF. In nucleotides, the CDR3 is TGTGCCAGCAGTCGCTCTAGCGGGCGCACAGATACGCAGTATTTT.

This clone was seen a few times. This chain joins TRBV19 and TRBJ2-3; 9 bases line up with TRBD2. The CDR3 is 16 residues long. J lost 1 base, V lost 7 bases, and 9 bases had no gene match. Germline loops: CDR1 LNHDA, CDR2 SQIVND (reference sequence). The CDR3: CASNLGASGGTDTQYF. The CDR3 DNA is TGTGCCAGTAACCTAGGGGCTAGCGGGGGCACAGATACGCAGTATTTT.

The CDR3 region is CASSVGPGTSGGAWDTGELFF. The DNA for the CDR3 is TGCGCCAGCAGCGTCGGGCCCGGGACTAGCGGGGGGGCCTGGGACACCGGGGAGCTGTTTTTT. This chain joins TRBV5-1 and TRBJ2-2; TRBD2 agrees at 16 bases. In germline, CDR1 is SGHRS, CDR2 YFSETQ. With 4 bases clipped from V and 3 bases from J, the junction kept 15 bases outside the gene matches. CDR3 length: 21 residues. The variable domain in full, completed from reference TRBV5-1 and TRBJ2-2, reads KAGVTQTPRYLIKTRGQQVTLSCSPISGHRSVSWYQQTPGQGLQFLFEYFSETQRNKGNFPGRFSGRQFSNSRSEMNVSTLELGDSALYLCASSVGPGTSGGAWDTGELFFGEGSRLTVL.

The chain has TRBV5-4 and TRBJ2-3, with a weak D call TRBD2 (5 bases). Germline V gene lookup returns CDR1 SGHNT and CDR2 YYREEE (reference sequence). CDR3 length: 14 residues. The V end lost 2 bases, the J end lost 6 bases, and 13 bases lay between the germline ends. The CDR3 is CASSLPGLFDTQYF. The CDR3 DNA sequence: TGTGCCAGCAGCTTACCCGGACTGTTTGATACGCAGTATTTT.

The chain links TRBV29-1 to TRBJ1-1, with a tentative D call TRBD1 (5 bases). Trimming removed 6 bases at V and 7 bases at J, with 15 bases between. The CDR3 sequence is 12 residues long. Per the germline V gene, CDR1 is SQVTM and CDR2 is ANQGSEA. DNA for the CDR3: TGCAGCGTATCACAGGTTCCCCATGAAGCTTTCTTT. Encoded protein: CSVSQVPHEAFF.

This chain connects TRBV28 to TRBJ2-7, with TRBD1 identical over 7 bases. In germline, CDR1 is MDHEN, CDR2 SYDVKM. V lost 5 bases, J lost 5 bases, and 9 bases stayed unmatched. This CDR3 spans 14 amino acids. The CDR3 here is CASSGLTGIHEQYF. The DNA of the CDR3 is TGTGCCAGCAGTGGGTTGACAGGGATCCACGAGCAGTACTTC. Combining the CDR3 with reference TRBV28 and TRBJ2-7 gives the whole variable domain DVKVTQSSRYLVKRTGEKVFLECVQDMDHENMFWYRQDPGLGLRLIYFSYDVKMKEKGDIPEGYSVSREKKERFSLILESASTNQTSMYLCASSGLTGIHEQYFGPGTRLTVT.

The chain links TRBV27 to TRBJ2-7, with D uncertain. Trimming stripped 5 bases from V and 1 base from J, with 12 bases between. Germline lookup yields CDR1 MNHEY and CDR2 SMNVEV (reference sequence). The length of the CDR3 is 14 residues. CDR3 in DNA: TGTGCCAGCAGTGCGGCGGCCTCATCCTACGAGCAGTACTTC. This translates into CASSAAASSYEQYF.

The chain uses TRBV5-1 and TRBJ1-1, with a weak D call TRBD1 (5 bases). Germline V gives CDR1 SGHRS, CDR2 YFSETQ. V was clipped by 4 bases and J by 4 bases, with 14 bases between them. The CDR3 runs to 14 residues. In DNA form, the CDR3 reads TGCGCCAGCAGCCCCAGGGTTGAAGGCACTGAAGCTTTCTTT. It encodes CASSPRVEGTEAFF.